Here is one TCR beta chain with its context. Its antigen remains unidentified. This record comes from a study of siplizumab effects on memory and regulatory T cells. General study findings and limits: Naive T cells were seemingly more diverse than memory cells, and major contributions to the alloresponse seemed to be made by them. Treg origin accounted for an average of around 67% of mappable alloreactive CD4+ clones with siplizumab and about 30% in controls. Naive or memory phenotype was unassignable for roughly 75-96% of proliferating CD4+ or CD8+ clones. Alloreactive sequences that could be traced to unstimulated CD4+ memory cells showed a significant reduction under siplizumab.

TCRdb's table, derived via immunoSEQ multiplex PCR, lists solely in-frame clones and lacks some. The table has tens of thousands of clones, approximately 93% seen once; the top ten hold around two fifths. Germline-derived CDR1 and CDR2 are SGDLS and YYNGEE. This CDR3 is built from 14 residues. V lost 4 bases and J lost 3; bases outside the gene matches: 3. The clonotype was recovered from a human donor in good health. Sequencing was done on a sample of CD8+ T cells sorted from blood. The V and J genes are TRBV9 and TRBJ1-3; 8 positions match TRBD1. The CDR3 DNA is TGTGCCAGCAGCCAGGACAGGGATGGAAACACCATATATTTT. It yields the protein CASSQDRDGNTIYF.